This T cell receptor (beta chain) was identified during a study of cytomegalovirus exposure and HLA in healthy donors. Whole-study findings and limits: Some public TCRs appeared in many individuals, while most sequences were rare.

About this clone itself: Its cognate antigen is unknown.

Use of 60 Vbeta and 13 Jbeta primers characterized the PCR. Repertoires were generated with immunoSEQ multiplex PCR, while TCRdb's copy carries only in-frame clones and drops some. The sample has 180,000 or so clones, approximately 80% seen once. Trimming cost V 3 bases and J 6 bases, with 18 bases left between them. Germline CDR1 MDHEN, CDR2 SYDVKM. The CDR3 totals 16 residues. The chain carries TRBV28 and TRBJ1-5; a weak D match, TRBD1 (5 bases). Material for sequencing was PBMCs. This TCR was sampled from a female donor in good health and CMV-seronegative. The CDR3 coding sequence is TGTGCCAGCAGTTTGTCGCAGGGCAGTCTCGGTCAGCCCCAGCATTTT. Amino acid sequence: CASSLSQGSLGQPQHF.